This T cell receptor (beta chain) originates from a study of metastatic and nonmetastatic thyroid tumors. Study-wide background: Repertoires were compared across blood and tumor or nodule tissue from malignant and benign thyroid patients.

Findings and caveats of the study: Significantly higher TCR beta diversity was reportedly seen in malignant thyroid tumors than benign nodules, in blood and tumor.

All patients reached thyroid surgery having received no treatment beforehand. Trimming took 2 bases from V and 4 from J, leaving 8 bases between them. CDR1 is MGHDK and CDR2 is SYGVNS in the germline V gene. The CDR3 length is 14 residues. In the original processing: For papillary thyroid cancer, a distant-metastasis classifier was constructed from CDR3 differences observed across clinicopathological groups. Using MiXCR, TCRdb re-called clones from the PCR reads. These V and J calls originate from TCRdb's pipeline instead of the authors' own analysis. The sample consists of 25,000 to 35,000 clones, about 30% of them appearing once. Ten or more counts support this clone. The antigen is undetermined.

V usage is TRBV25-1 and J usage is TRBJ1-4; D may be TRBD1 (5 bases). Input material: blood. The receptor was derived from a female donor with papillary thyroid cancer or a benign thyroid nodule (not recorded which). Some clones in this sample may be carry-over from other donors' samples. CDR3 in DNA: TGTGCCAGCAGTGAAGGGGGGTTTAATGAAAAACTGTTTTTT. The encoded protein is CASSEGGFNEKLFF.